Listed below are T cell receptor beta chains from one sample, sequenced in a study of blood T cell repertoires in COVID-19. This table comes from immunoSEQ multiplex PCR, and its TCRdb copy is limited to in-frame clones, with some not included. The repertoire has 250,000 to 350,000 clones, 87% of them found once; the top ten carry 5.3%. The sample comprised PBMCs or T cells enriched from blood (not recorded which). The source of these receptors is a woman aged 30 to 39 who had recovered from COVID-19. Each CDR3 is given with its conserved first and last residue. A D gene is named only where the DNA matches it firmly.

CASSPRTSGDTDTQYF TRBD2 TRBJ2-3 TRBV11-1
CASSLAGSGNEKLFF NA TRBJ1-4 TRBV5-4
CASSLLATNYGYTF NA TRBJ1-2 TRBV5-4
CASRGAAGDTGELFF NA TRBJ2-2 TRBV5-4
CASSRMASGSHEQYF NA TRBJ2-7 TRBV7-9
CAWSEDRGRDNSPLHF TRBD1 TRBJ1-6 TRBV30
CASSREDRADTQYF NA TRBJ2-3 TRBV3-1/TRBV3-2
CASSQTQGPYEQYF TRBD1 TRBJ2-7 TRBV3-1/TRBV3-2
CASSGQQETQYF TRBD1 TRBJ2-5 TRBV18
CASSTGSERLNYGYTF NA TRBJ1-2 TRBV19
CASSYSGGEQPQHF NA TRBJ1-5 TRBV6-2/TRBV6-3
CASSLTQRPYNEQFF NA TRBJ2-1 TRBV7-2
CASSYSWGRAHHRNQPQHF NA TRBJ1-5 TRBV6-2/TRBV6-3
CASSSQTGEAFF NA TRBJ1-1 TRBV13
CASSTSGDTFYEQYF TRBD2 TRBJ2-7 TRBV6-5
CASSQISGAGNTIYF NA TRBJ1-3 TRBV3-1/TRBV3-2
CASSLALGGQVGGYTF TRBD1 TRBJ1-2 TRBV5-1
CASSQERLITTYNEQFF NA TRBJ2-1 TRBV3-1/TRBV3-2
CASSEGAVPYEQYF NA TRBJ2-7 TRBV9
CASSETTGSYEQYF NA TRBJ2-7 TRBV6-1
CAISETVGAQGTEAFF NA TRBJ1-1 TRBV10-3
CASSSGTDTQYF NA TRBJ2-3 TRBV7-3
CASSLQGAQETQYF TRBD1 TRBJ2-5 TRBV11-3
CASSIDRVGYGYTF TRBD1 TRBJ1-2 TRBV27
CASSLDRDRNMAPYF TRBD1 TRBJ2-4 TRBV5-4
CASSSTDRGMNTEAFF TRBD1 TRBJ1-1 TRBV5-1
CASSGTGNVLTF NA TRBJ2-6 TRBV9
CASSLSYEQYF NA TRBJ2-7 TRBV7-9
CASSNFATGGEETQYF TRBD1 TRBJ2-5 TRBV5-1
CASSQEGGGQPQHF NA TRBJ1-5 TRBV4-1
CAWNGKAANEKLFF NA TRBJ1-4 TRBV30
CASSSTGQAGANEKLFF TRBD1 TRBJ1-4 TRBV11-2
CASSQEWVRTSGGTDTQYF TRBD2 TRBJ2-3 TRBV4-2
CASSFRDTYEQYF NA TRBJ2-7 TRBV7-9
CASSRGVSSYNSPLHF NA TRBJ1-6 TRBV4-2
CASSYDRGTTDTQYF TRBD1 TRBJ2-3 TRBV7-9
CASSQVQGNRQPQHF NA TRBJ1-5 TRBV4-1
CAIQGTGFSNTEAFF TRBD1 TRBJ1-1 TRBV10-3
CASSIVRTAKGNQPQHF NA TRBJ1-5 TRBV19
CASSKGSGSSYEQYF TRBD2 TRBJ2-7 TRBV3-1/TRBV3-2
CASSSTTYRAGTEAFF NA TRBJ1-1 TRBV5-1
CASLARTLPGETQYF NA TRBJ2-5 TRBV9
CASSLRGGAYGYTF NA TRBJ1-2 TRBV19